This TCR beta chain emerged from a study of control samples from healthy donors and cancer patients. Trimming removed 5 bases at V and 4 bases at J, with 14 bases between. CDR1 and CDR2 from the germline V gene are MNHEY and SVGAGI. CDR3 length: 14 amino acids. TCRdb's copy holds only in-frame clones and misses some; the assay was immunoSEQ multiplex PCR. This table holds about 110,000 clones, 70% to 90% found once. This clone showed up just once. The chain has TRBV6-5 and TRBJ1-1; unclear D gene. This clonotype originated in a woman aged 60-70 years with lung cancer. The sequenced material came from PBMCs. The CDR3 region has the DNA TGTGCCAGCAGTCCGACTGACCTAAGCACTGAAGCTTTCTTT. Protein sequence: CASSPTDLSTEAFF.